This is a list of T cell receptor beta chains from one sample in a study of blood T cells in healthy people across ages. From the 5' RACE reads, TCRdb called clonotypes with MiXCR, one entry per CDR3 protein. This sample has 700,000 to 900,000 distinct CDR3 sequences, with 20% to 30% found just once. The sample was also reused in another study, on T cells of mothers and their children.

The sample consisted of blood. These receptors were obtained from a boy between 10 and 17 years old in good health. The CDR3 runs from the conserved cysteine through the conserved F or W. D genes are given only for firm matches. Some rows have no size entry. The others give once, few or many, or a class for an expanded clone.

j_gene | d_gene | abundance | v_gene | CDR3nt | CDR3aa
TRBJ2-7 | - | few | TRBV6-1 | TGTGCCAGCAGTGAAGTTCTGAGGGGGACAAGGTACTACGAGCAGTACTTC | CASSEVLRGTRYYEQYF
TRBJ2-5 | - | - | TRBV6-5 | TGTGCCAGCTCCTCGGACAGACCGGGGGAGACCCAGTACTTC | CASSSDRPGETQYF
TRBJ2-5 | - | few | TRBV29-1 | TGCAGCGTTGCATGGAGGAGGGAGACCCAGTACTTC | CSVAWRRETQYF
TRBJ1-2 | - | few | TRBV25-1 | TGTGCCAGCAGTGAATCGGGAGGCTACACCTTC | CASSESGGYTF
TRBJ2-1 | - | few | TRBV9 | TGTGCCAGCAGCGTCGAGGAGGGTCACAATGAGCAGTTCTTC | CASSVEEGHNEQFF
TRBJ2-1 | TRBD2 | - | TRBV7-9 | TGTGCCAGCAGCCCGAGGGGAAATCTAGCGGGGTACAATGAGCAGTTCTTC | CASSPRGNLAGYNEQFF
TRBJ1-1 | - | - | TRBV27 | TGTGCCAGCACAGTTGCCGGGAGGGAATTGGCTGAAGCTTTCTTT | CASTVAGRELAEAFF
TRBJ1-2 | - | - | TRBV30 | TGTGCCTGGAGTTCAGGGGCAGGCGATGGCTACACCTTC | CAWSSGAGDGYTF
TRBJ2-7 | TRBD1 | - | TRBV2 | TGTGCCAGCAGTGCGGACAGGCTAAGGACTTACGAGCAGTACTTC | CASSADRLRTYEQYF
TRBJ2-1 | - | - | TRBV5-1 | TGCGCCAGCAGCTTGGATGTTCAGAGCTCCTACAATGAGCAGTTCTTC | CASSLDVQSSYNEQFF
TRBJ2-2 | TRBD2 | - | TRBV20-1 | TGCAGTGCTGTTAGCGGGGGCGCCGGGGCCGGGGAGCTGTTTTTT | CSAVSGGAGAGELFF
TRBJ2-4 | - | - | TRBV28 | TGTGCCAGCAGCGGGGCAGGGGAGGCCAAAAACATTCAGTACTTC | CASSGAGEAKNIQYF
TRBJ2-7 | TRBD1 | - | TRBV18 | TGTGCCAGCTCACCATTGCCGGGACAGGGTCCCAGGGAGCAGTACTTC | CASSPLPGQGPREQYF
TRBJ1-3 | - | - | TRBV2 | TGTGCCAGCGGGGAGGAAAGCTCTGGAAACACCATATATTTT | CASGEESSGNTIYF
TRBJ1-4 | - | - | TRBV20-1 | TGCAGTGCTCGTCCGGGACGGGCTAATGAAGAACTGTTTTTT | CSARPGRANEELFF
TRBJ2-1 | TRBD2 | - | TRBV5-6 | TGTGCCAGCAGCCCCGCAGGACTAGCGGGGGTCTCCTTGCAGTTCTTC | CASSPAGLAGVSLQFF
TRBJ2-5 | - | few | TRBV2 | TGTGCCAGCAGTGTGGCAGAAAAGACCCAGTACTTC | CASSVAEKTQYF
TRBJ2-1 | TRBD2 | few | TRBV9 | TGTGCCAGCAGCACCGGGACTAGCTCCTACAATGAGCAGTTCTTC | CASSTGTSSYNEQFF
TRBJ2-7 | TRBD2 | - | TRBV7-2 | TGTGCCAGCAGCCCGGGACTAGCGGGGGGTTTCGAGCAGTACTTC | CASSPGLAGGFEQYF
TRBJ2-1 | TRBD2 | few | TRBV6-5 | TGTGCCAGCAGTTCCCCGGGACTAGCCCCCTCCTACAATGAGCAGTTCTTC | CASSSPGLAPSYNEQFF
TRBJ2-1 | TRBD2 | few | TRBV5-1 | TGCGCCAGCACCTTCTCGACTAGCGGGGGGGAAGGGCAGTTCTTC | CASTFSTSGGEGQFF
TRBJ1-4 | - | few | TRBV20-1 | TGCAGTGCGAACCGGCAGGGATCTAATGAAAAACTGTTTTTT | CSANRQGSNEKLFF
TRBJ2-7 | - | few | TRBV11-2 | TGTGCCAGTCGGGGGGCGCCCCATACGTACGAGCAGTACTTC | CASRGAPHTYEQYF
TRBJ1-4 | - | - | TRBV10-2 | TGCGCCAGCAGTGAGTCCTTAGAAGAAAAACTGTTTTTT | CASSESLEEKLFF
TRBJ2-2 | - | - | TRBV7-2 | TGTGCCAGCAGCTTCAGCCGCGGGGTCGGCGGCGGGGAGCTGTTTTTT | CASSFSRGVGGGELFF
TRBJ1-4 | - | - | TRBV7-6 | TGTGCCAGCAGCTTAGCCGCGGGGGGCGCCGGTAATGAAAAACTGTTTTTT | CASSLAAGGAGNEKLFF
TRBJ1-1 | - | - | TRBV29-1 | TGCAGTACCGGGACTCAGAACACTGAAGCTTTCTTT | CSTGTQNTEAFF
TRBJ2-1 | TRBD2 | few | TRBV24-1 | TGTGCCACCAGTGCAAAGGGACTAGCCCTAAGCTCCTACAATGAGCAGTTCTTC | CATSAKGLALSSYNEQFF
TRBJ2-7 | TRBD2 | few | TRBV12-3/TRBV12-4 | TGTGCCAGCAGTTCCGTAGGACTAGCGGCACTATCCTACGAGCAGTACTTC | CASSSVGLAALSYEQYF